This T cell receptor beta chain was obtained from a study of blood T cells in healthy people across ages. The use of a sample-barcoded 5' primer and a J-beta primer mix characterized a second PCR of about 6 to 12 cycles. TCRdb independently ran MiXCR on the 5' RACE reads; one entry per CDR3 protein. The data contain around 800,000 distinct CDR3 sequences, approximately 59% of them singletons. V lost 5 bases and J 1 base, leaving 11 bases between the germline ends. The CDR3 covers 14 residues. The chain combines TRBV12-3 or TRBV12-4 with TRBJ2-5; D unclear. This TCR was sampled from a man aged 25 to 40 in good health. The sequencing sample was made of blood. CDR3 in DNA: TGTGCCAGCAGTCCGATGGGTTTCCAAGAGACCCAGTACTTC. Translated: CASSPMGFQETQYF.